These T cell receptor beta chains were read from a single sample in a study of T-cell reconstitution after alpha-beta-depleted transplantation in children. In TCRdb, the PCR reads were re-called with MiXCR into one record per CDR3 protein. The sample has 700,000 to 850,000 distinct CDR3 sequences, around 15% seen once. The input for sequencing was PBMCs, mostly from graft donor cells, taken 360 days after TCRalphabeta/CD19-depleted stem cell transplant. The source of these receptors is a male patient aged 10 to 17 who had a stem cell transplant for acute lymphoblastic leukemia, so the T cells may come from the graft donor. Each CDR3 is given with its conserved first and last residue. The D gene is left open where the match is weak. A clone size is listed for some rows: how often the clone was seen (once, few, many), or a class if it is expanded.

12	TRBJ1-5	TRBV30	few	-	CAWRVPGQPQHF	TGTGCCTGGAGGGTACCTGGGCAGCCCCAGCATTTT
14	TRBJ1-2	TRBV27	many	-	CASSFGGGNYGYTF	TGTGCCAGCAGTTTTGGAGGGGGTAACTATGGCTACACCTTC
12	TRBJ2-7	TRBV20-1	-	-	CSARGWGNEQYF	TGCAGTGCTAGGGGGTGGGGTAACGAGCAGTACTTC
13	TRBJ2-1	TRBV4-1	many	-	CASSQASLTEQFF	TGCGCCAGCAGCCAAGCTAGCCTGACTGAGCAGTTCTTC
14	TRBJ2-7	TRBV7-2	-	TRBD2	CASSLGGTSSEQYF	TGTGCCAGCAGCTTAGGGGGGACTAGTTCCGAGCAGTACTTC
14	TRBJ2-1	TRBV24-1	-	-	CATSDPGMDNEQFF	TGTGCCACCAGTGATCCTGGTATGGACAATGAGCAGTTCTTC
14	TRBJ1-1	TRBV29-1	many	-	CSSREGTMNTEAFF	TGCAGCTCCCGCGAGGGGACCATGAACACTGAAGCTTTCTTT
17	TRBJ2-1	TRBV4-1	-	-	CASSHLKQGRRNNEQFF	TGCGCCAGCAGCCATCTGAAACAGGGAAGGAGAAACAATGAGCAGTTCTTC
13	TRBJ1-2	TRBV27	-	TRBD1	CASSSQGTGSYTF	TGTGCCAGCAGTTCACAGGGGACCGGGAGCTACACCTTC
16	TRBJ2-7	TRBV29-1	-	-	CSARHLVGRRSYEQYF	TGCAGCGCCCGACATTTGGTAGGGAGGAGATCCTACGAGCAGTACTTC
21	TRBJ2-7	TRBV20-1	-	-	CSARDAYSRASLAPTTYEQYF	TGCAGTGCTAGAGATGCATACTCGAGGGCGAGTCTAGCGCCGACTACCTACGAGCAGTACTTC
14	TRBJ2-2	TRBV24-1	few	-	CATSDRLNTGELFF	TGTGCCACCAGTGACCGACTAAACACCGGGGAGCTGTTTTTT
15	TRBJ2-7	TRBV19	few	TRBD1	CASSRDRGPFYEQYF	TGTGCCAGTAGTAGAGACAGGGGCCCATTCTACGAGCAGTACTTC
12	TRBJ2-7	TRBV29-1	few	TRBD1	CSVGTGLYEQYF	TGCAGCGTTGGGACAGGTTTGTACGAGCAGTACTTC
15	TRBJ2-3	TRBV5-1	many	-	CASSLARGGTDTQYF	TGTGCCAGCAGCTTAGCTAGAGGCGGCACAGATACGCAGTATTTT
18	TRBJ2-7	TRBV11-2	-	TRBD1	CASSPFVPRDRGGVEQYF	TGTGCCAGCAGCCCCTTCGTTCCTCGGGACAGGGGGGGGGTGGAGCAGTACTTC
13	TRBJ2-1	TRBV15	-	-	CATSRGNVNEQFF	TGTGCCACCAGCAGGGGGAACGTCAATGAGCAGTTCTTC
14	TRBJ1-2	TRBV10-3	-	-	CAISGTKPRYGYTF	TGTGCCATCAGTGGCACGAAACCCCGCTATGGCTACACCTTC
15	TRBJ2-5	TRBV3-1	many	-	CASSPDVVIQETQYF	TGTGCCAGCAGCCCAGACGTAGTTATCCAAGAGACCCAGTACTTC
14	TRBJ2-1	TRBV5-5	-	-	CASSYWLVDNEQFF	TGTGCCAGCAGCTATTGGCTAGTGGACAATGAGCAGTTCTTC